These 17 T cell receptor beta chains originate from one sample sequenced in a study of blood T cell repertoires in COVID-19. The data were produced by immunoSEQ multiplex PCR, yet TCRdb's version contains in-frame clones alone and is incomplete. Of just over 650,000 clones listed, more than 80% are singletons. The material sequenced was peripheral blood. The receptors were sampled from a woman aged 18-29 years with acute or convalescent COVID-19.

The rearrangement links TRBV2 to TRBJ2-5; 12 bases fit TRBD2. From germline, CDR1 is SNHLY and CDR2 FYNNEI. The length of the CDR3 is 14 residues. Losses at the gene ends were 7 bases for V and 5 bases for J; bases not matched to a gene: 5. DNA of the CDR3: TGTGCCAGCATTAAACTAGCGGGGGGTGAGACCCAGTACTTC. Translated, it gives CASIKLAGGETQYF. Full variable domain (missing parts from reference TRBV2 and TRBJ2-5): EPEVTQTPSHQVTQMGQEVILRCVPISNHLYFYWYRQILGQKVEFLVSFYNNEISEKSEIFDDQFSVERPDGSNFTLKIRSTKLEDSAMYFCASIKLAGGETQYFGPGTRLLVL.

The V call is TRBV6-5, the J call TRBJ1-1, with TRBD1 as a possible D gene (5 bases). The V gene lost 4 bases and the J gene lost 0 bases, with 15 bases spanning the gap. Looked up from germline, CDR1 is MNHEY and CDR2 is SVGAGI. This CDR3 has 16 amino acids. The CDR3 bases are TGTGCCAGCAGTTCTTCCTATGACAGTCTGAACACTGAAGCTTTCTTT. Translation: CASSSSYDSLNTEAFF.

V gene TRBV6-2 or TRBV6-3 combines with J gene TRBJ2-7; unclear D gene. This CDR3 has 13 residues. Germline CDR1 is MNHEY and CDR2 is SVGEGT. V was pared by 5 bases and J by 1 base, with 9 bases between. DNA of the CDR3: TGTGCCAGCAGTAACCGGGTTTCCTACGAGCAGTACTTC. The encoded protein is CASSNRVSYEQYF.

In DNA, the CDR3 is TGTGCCAGCAGCCAAGAGACAGGGTCCCTTGGGACCCAGTACTTC. This encodes CASSQETGSLGTQYF. This chain links TRBV7-6 with TRBJ2-5; the match to TRBD1 covers 7 bases. V gave up 5 bases and J gave up 7 bases; unmatched junction bases: 13. CDR1 is SGHVS, CDR2 FNYEAQ, per germline. The length of the CDR3 is 15 residues.

The chain links TRBV4-1 to TRBJ2-1; 14 bases fit TRBD2. CDR3 length: 17 amino acids. V lost 5 bases and J lost 0; bases outside the gene matches: 3. From germline, CDR1 is MGHRA and CDR2 YSYEKL. CDR3 residues: CASSRLAGGPSYNEQFF. CDR3 in DNA: TGCGCCAGCAGCAGACTAGCGGGGGGGCCCTCCTACAATGAGCAGTTCTTC.

As regards this clone: The sample holds other DNA sequences that translate to the same CDR3. The chain carries TRBV10-3 and TRBJ1-4; the D gene is possibly TRBD1 (5 bases). The CDR3 extends over 14 amino acids. Deletions cut 0 bases from V and 7 bases from J, with 9 bases between. CDR1 ENHRY and CDR2 SYGVKD come from the germline V gene. The CDR3: CAISESGGSEKLFF. CDR3 DNA sequence: TGTGCCATCAGTGAGTCGGGGGGAAGTGAAAAACTGTTTTTT.

This sequence joins TRBV13 and TRBJ1-1; D might be TRBD1 (5 bases). Per the germline V gene, CDR1 is PRHDT and CDR2 is FYEKMQ (reference sequence). V gave up 4 bases and J gave up 7 bases, with 16 bases separating them. CDR3 length: 14 residues. The DNA for the CDR3 is TGTGCCAGCAGCTCCGGGCTCTCCGGGGGTGAAGCTTTCTTT. This sequence encodes CASSSGLSGGEAFF.

The chain couples TRBV27 to TRBJ1-2; D gene unclear. Germline lookup yields CDR1 MNHEY and CDR2 SMNVEV (reference sequence). Between the trimmed V and J ends, which lost 3 bases and 8 bases, there was a span of 16 bases. The CDR3 extends over 14 amino acids. This CDR3 is CASSFSGGPIGYTF. The CDR3 DNA reads as TGTGCCAGCAGTTTCTCAGGAGGGCCTATCGGCTACACCTTC.

V gene TRBV5-1 combines with J gene TRBJ1-1, with a weak D call TRBD1 (6 bases). This CDR3 comprises 14 residues. CDR1 is SGHRS, CDR2 YFSETQ, per germline. Trimming stripped 3 bases from V and 6 bases from J, with 15 bases between. In DNA form, the CDR3 reads TGCGCCAGCAGCTCGAATACAGGGATCCCTGAAGCTTTCTTT. It specifies CASSSNTGIPEAFF. The full variable domain, with the rest looked up from reference TRBV5-1 and TRBJ1-1, is KAGVTQTPRYLIKTRGQQVTLSCSPISGHRSVSWYQQTPGQGLQFLFEYFSETQRNKGNFPGRFSGRQFSNSRSEMNVSTLELGDSALYLCASSSNTGIPEAFFGQGTRLTVV.

V and J are TRBV7-9 and TRBJ2-5, with 7 nucleotides matching TRBD1. CDR1 is SEHNR and CDR2 is FQNEAQ in the germline V gene (reference sequence). This CDR3 contains 15 residues. With V trimmed by 3 bases and J by 2 bases, 6 bases remained unmatched. The CDR3 protein is CASSFGDRLQETQYF. CDR3 bases: TGTGCCAGCAGCTTTGGGGACAGACTACAAGAGACCCAGTACTTC.

V gene TRBV7-4 combines with J gene TRBJ2-7; 9 bases fit TRBD2. This CDR3 contains 21 residues. V trimming: 2 bases; J trimming: 7 bases; junction bases outside the gene matches: 27. Germline V CDR1 and CDR2: SGHVT, SQSDAQ. The CDR3 loop reads CASSLISPPSGAYNLLGEQYF. CDR3 DNA sequence: TGTGCCAGCAGCTTAATATCCCCCCCTAGCGGGGCATACAACCTGCTGGGAGAGCAGTACTTC.

The rearrangement joins TRBV7-3 to TRBJ2-1; tentative D call: TRBD2 (6 bases). The V and J ends lost 5 bases and 8 bases respectively, with 19 bases between them. Germline CDR1 reads SGHTA; CDR2 reads FQGTGA. This CDR3 is built from 15 residues. The CDR3 DNA reads as TGTGCCAGCAGCCCGACCCTGGGGCGGGGTGATGAGCAGTTCTTC. Encoded protein: CASSPTLGRGDEQFF.

As to this clone: Additional DNA sequences in this sample encode the identical CDR3. The V and J genes are TRBV6-4 and TRBJ1-1; TRBD1 is a possible D gene (5 bases). The CDR3 is 14 residues long. CDR1 is MRHNA, CDR2 SNTAGT, per germline. V shed 0 bases and J shed 5 bases, with 10 bases lying between them. The CDR3 is CASSDSSRGTEAFF. The CDR3 DNA sequence: TGTGCCAGCAGTGACTCGAGTCGGGGGACTGAAGCTTTCTTT.

The J gene is TRBJ1-2, the V gene TRBV5-5; TRBD1 matches at 7 bases. Germline V CDR1 and CDR2: SGHKS, YYEKEE (reference sequence). V shed 1 base and J 4 bases; nucleotides not matched to a gene: 4. CDR3 length equals 14 residues. CDR3 sequence reads: CASSLWDSSYGYTF. In DNA, the CDR3 is TGTGCCAGCAGCTTGTGGGACAGCTCCTATGGCTACACCTTC.

The chain links TRBV19 to TRBJ2-2, with TRBD2 matching over 13 bases. CDR3 length equals 16 residues. Trimming took 4 bases from V and 7 from J; bases not matched to a gene: 6. Germline V gene lookup returns CDR1 LNHDA and CDR2 SQIVND (reference sequence). DNA of the CDR3: TGTGCCAGTAGTACAAAACTAGCGGGGGGGATCGGGGAGCTGTTTTTT. Amino acids: CASSTKLAGGIGELFF.

This clone was seen only once. V gene TRBV7-2 combines with J gene TRBJ1-4; a possible D gene is TRBD1 (5 bases). Germline V gene data show CDR1 as SGHTA and CDR2 as FQGNSA. Trimming removed 2 bases at V and 4 bases at J, with 14 bases between. The CDR3 runs 16 residues. Here the CDR3 reads CASSLHRTRSNEKLFF. The CDR3 DNA reads TGTGCCAGCAGCTTACACAGGACTAGAAGTAATGAAAAACTGTTTTTT.

The J gene is TRBJ2-1, the V gene TRBV6-5; TRBD1 matches 8 bases. This CDR3 spans 12 amino acids. CDR1 is MNHEY, CDR2 SVGAGI, per germline. V lost 10 bases to trimming and J lost 9 bases; unmatched junction nucleotides: 8. CDR3 sequence: CATQGAAGEQFF. As DNA, the CDR3 is TGTGCCACCCAGGGGGCGGCGGGTGAGCAGTTCTTC.